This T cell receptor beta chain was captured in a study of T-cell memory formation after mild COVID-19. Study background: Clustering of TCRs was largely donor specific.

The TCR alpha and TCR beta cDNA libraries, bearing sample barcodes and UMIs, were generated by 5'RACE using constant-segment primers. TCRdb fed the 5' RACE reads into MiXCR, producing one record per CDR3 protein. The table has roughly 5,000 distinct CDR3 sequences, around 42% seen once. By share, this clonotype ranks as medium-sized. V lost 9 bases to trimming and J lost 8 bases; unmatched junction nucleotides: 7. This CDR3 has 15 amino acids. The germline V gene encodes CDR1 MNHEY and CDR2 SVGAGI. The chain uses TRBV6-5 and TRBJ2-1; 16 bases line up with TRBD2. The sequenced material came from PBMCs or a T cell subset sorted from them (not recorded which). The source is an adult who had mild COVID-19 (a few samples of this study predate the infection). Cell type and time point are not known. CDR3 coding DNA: TGTGCCAGTGCCCCCGGGACTAGCGGGGGGGATGAGCAGTTCTTC. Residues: CASAPGTSGGDEQFF.